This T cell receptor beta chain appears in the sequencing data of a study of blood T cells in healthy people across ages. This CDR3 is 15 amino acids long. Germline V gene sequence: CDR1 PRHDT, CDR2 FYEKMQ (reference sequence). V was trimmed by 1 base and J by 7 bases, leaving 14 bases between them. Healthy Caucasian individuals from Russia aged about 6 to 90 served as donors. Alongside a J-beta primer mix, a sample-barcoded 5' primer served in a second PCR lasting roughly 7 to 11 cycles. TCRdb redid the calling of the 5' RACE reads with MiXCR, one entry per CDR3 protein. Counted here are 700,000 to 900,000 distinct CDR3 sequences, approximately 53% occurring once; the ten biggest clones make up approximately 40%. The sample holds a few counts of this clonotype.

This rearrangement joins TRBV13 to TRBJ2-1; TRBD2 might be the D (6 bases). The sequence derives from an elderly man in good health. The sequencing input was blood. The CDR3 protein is CASSLDQNGGNEQFF. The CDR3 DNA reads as TGTGCCAGCAGCTTAGACCAGAACGGGGGAAATGAGCAGTTCTTC. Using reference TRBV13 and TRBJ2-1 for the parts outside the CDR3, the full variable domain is AAGVIQSPRHLIKEKRETATLKCYPIPRHDTVYWYQQGPGQDPQFLISFYEKMQSDKGSIPDRFSAQQFSDYHSELNMSSLELGDSALYFCASSLDQNGGNEQFFGPGTRLTVL.